The 4 T cell receptor beta chains given below trace back to one sample, sequenced in a study of T cell responses to AZD1222 COVID-19 vaccine (dated by TCRdb to about 2021). The time point label, read with the paper, signifies: about 28 days (+/-7) after the second vaccine dose. The library was generated by the immunoSEQ multiplex PCR assay. The table was pulled from immuneACCESS by TCRdb, which kept in-frame rearrangements only. Such tables lose some clones; where checked, under half of the loss comes from unresolved V genes, and the rest has no known cause. The sample records fewer than 85,000 clones, roughly 89% of which are singletons. The biggest ten clones account for 9% to 9.5% of the sample. Sequencing used peripheral blood, obtained 28 days after the second AZD1222 dose. The receptors originated from an adult who received the AZD1222 COVID-19 vaccine.

This rearrangement joins TRBV5-1 to TRBJ2-5, with D possibly TRBD2 on 6 matching bases. V lost 0 bases to trimming and J lost 1 base, with 10 bases between them. The CDR3 is 15 amino acids. CDR1 and CDR2 (germline): SGHRS, YFSETQ. Here the CDR3 DNA reads TGCGCCAGCAGCTTGGCGGGGACTTCCCAAGAGACCCAGTACTTC. It encodes CASSLAGTSQETQYF.

This clone was detected only a few times. The rearrangement links TRBV27 to TRBJ1-2; D not resolved. The CDR3 is 13 amino acids. Germline lookup yields CDR1 MNHEY and CDR2 SMNVEV (reference sequence). V was clipped by 6 bases and J by 4 bases, with 12 bases between them. The CDR3 reads CASSIDPSYGYTF. CDR3 coding DNA: TGTGCCAGCAGCATCGATCCATCCTATGGCTACACCTTC.

This chain uses TRBV7-9 with TRBJ1-2; D might be TRBD1 (5 bases). Per germline, CDR1 SEHNR and CDR2 FQNEAQ (reference sequence). Trimming shortened V by 0 bases and J by 4 bases, and 18 bases separated the two germline ends. CDR3 length: 17 residues. CDR3 in DNA: TGTGCCAGCAGCTTAGCGGGGCTACGAGGGGCTGGCTATGGCTACACCTTC. Its translation is CASSLAGLRGAGYGYTF.

The chain has TRBV7-6 and TRBJ1-4; D might be TRBD1 (5 bases). Per the germline V gene, CDR1 is SGHVS and CDR2 is FNYEAQ. V shed 1 base and J shed 0 bases, with 9 bases lying between them. The CDR3 is made up of 16 amino acids. CDR3 coding DNA: TGTGCCAGCAGCTTAGGAGGAGGGGCAACTAATGAAAAACTGTTTTTT. It translates to CASSLGGGATNEKLFF.